The next 15 T cell receptor beta chains were all read from a single sample in a study of blood T cell repertoires in COVID-19. TCRdb's copy holds only in-frame clones and misses some; the assay was immunoSEQ multiplex PCR. The table includes some 52,000 clones, around 84% detected once. Sequenced input: peripheral blood. The receptor source for this set is a man aged 50-60 years with acute or convalescent COVID-19.

The rearrangement joins TRBV29-1 to TRBJ2-1; a possible D gene is TRBD2 (6 bases). Germline CDR1 reads SQVTM; CDR2 reads ANQGSEA. Trimming pared 8 bases from V and 0 bases from J, leaving 17 bases between. This CDR3 is built from 15 residues. The chain's CDR3 is CSTRDFWSSYNEQFF. CDR3 nucleotide sequence: TGCAGCACCCGGGACTTTTGGAGCTCCTACAATGAGCAGTTCTTC.

The CDR3: CSVTPGTGDHNEQFF. The CDR3 DNA follows: TGCAGCGTTACCCCCGGGACTGGGGATCACAATGAGCAGTTCTTC. The chain has TRBV29-1 and TRBJ2-1; perhaps TRBD2 as D (6 bases). CDR1 and CDR2 from the germline V gene are SQVTM and ANQGSEA. This CDR3 spans 15 amino acids. Trimming left V 5 bases short and J 5 bases short, with 19 bases between.

The genes are TRBV3-1 (or the pseudogene TRBV3-2) and TRBJ2-5; 8 nucleotides line up with TRBD2. Per the germline V gene, CDR1 is LGHDT and CDR2 is YNNKEL (reference sequence). CDR3 length equals 16 residues. V gave up 0 bases and J gave up 5 bases; unmatched junction bases: 8. As DNA, the CDR3 is TGTGCCAGCAGCCAAGACTCAGCGGGGGATGAGGAGACCCAGTACTTC. It specifies CASSQDSAGDEETQYF.

V and J are TRBV5-1 and TRBJ2-1, with D tentatively TRBD1 (6 bases). V lost 6 bases, J lost 4 bases, and 20 bases lay in between. Germline V gene sequence: CDR1 SGHRS, CDR2 YFSETQ. CDR3 length: 16 residues. CDR3 bases: TGCGCCAGCAACACAGGGAACGTGGGCGGGTACAATGAGCAGTTCTTC. This codes for CASNTGNVGGYNEQFF.

Only one count was recorded for this clone. This sequence joins TRBV7-9 and TRBJ1-3; 7 bases are shared with TRBD1. The germline gives CDR1 SEHNR, CDR2 FQNEAQ (reference sequence). Trimming cost V 5 bases and J 3 bases; bases outside gene matches: 10. This CDR3 contains 16 residues. CDR3 loop: CASSPRTGQGGNTIYF. Written as DNA, the CDR3 is TGTGCCAGCAGCCCCCGGACAGGACAAGGTGGAAACACCATATATTTT.

The rearrangement links TRBV7-3 to TRBJ2-5; 8 nucleotides match TRBD1. From germline, CDR1 is SGHTA and CDR2 FQGTGA. The V gene end was trimmed by 2 bases and the J gene end by 9 bases; junction bases not matched to a gene: 5. This CDR3 contains 13 residues. The CDR3 loop reads CASSLDRGRAQYF. The DNA of the CDR3 is TGTGCCAGCAGCTTAGACAGGGGACGGGCCCAGTACTTC.

The chain uses TRBV28 and TRBJ2-7, with 10 positions matching TRBD2. The trim removed 6 bases at V and 3 bases at J, leaving 5 bases unmatched. This CDR3 has 14 residues. CDR1 and CDR2 (germline): MDHEN, SYDVKM. The CDR3 is CASRPIAGGYEQYF. DNA for the CDR3: TGTGCCAGCAGGCCTATAGCGGGGGGCTACGAGCAGTACTTC.

V usage is TRBV9 and J usage is TRBJ2-5, with D unclear. Germline V lookup: CDR1 SGDLS, CDR2 YYNGEE. Trimming left V 0 bases short and J 3 bases short, with 12 bases between. The CDR3 is made up of 15 amino acids. The CDR3, as DNA: TGTGCCAGCAGCGTAGTGGGCAGGCCCGAAGAGACCCAGTACTTC. This encodes CASSVVGRPEETQYF.

The chain links TRBV10-3 to TRBJ1-1; a possible D gene is TRBD1 (5 bases). The CDR3 is 13 amino acids. The ends were cut back, 3 bases at V and 7 bases at J, with 12 bases in the middle. Germline-derived CDR1 and CDR2 are ENHRY and SYGVKD. The CDR3 sequence: CAISDPGSFEAFF. In DNA form, the CDR3 reads TGTGCCATCAGTGATCCAGGGTCCTTTGAAGCTTTCTTT.

This clone has a handful of counts. This rearrangement joins TRBV2 to TRBJ2-7; maybe TRBD1 (6 bases). Trimming stripped 8 bases from V and 1 base from J, with 9 bases between. This CDR3 has 12 amino acids. Germline loops: CDR1 SNHLY, CDR2 FYNNEI. The CDR3 is CASEDRSYEQYF. The CDR3 DNA follows: TGTGCCAGCGAGGACAGATCCTACGAGCAGTACTTC.

V and J are TRBV27 and TRBJ2-3; 7 bases match TRBD2. Germline V lookup: CDR1 MNHEY, CDR2 SMNVEV (reference sequence). The V and J ends lost 6 bases and 5 bases, in that order; junction bases with no gene match: 14. CDR3 length: 16 amino acids. In DNA, the CDR3 is TGTGCCAGCAGGACCTTAGGGGCGGGGGAGGGAGATACGCAGTATTTT. It is translated as CASRTLGAGEGDTQYF.

The chain employs TRBV3-1 (or the pseudogene TRBV3-2) and TRBJ1-2; the match to TRBD1 covers 7 bases. Germline lookup yields CDR1 LGHDT and CDR2 YNNKEL (reference sequence). This CDR3 has 16 residues. V lost 4 bases, J lost 4 bases, and 12 bases stayed unmatched. CDR3 amino acids: CASSRSESGQRYGYTF. Written as DNA, the CDR3 is TGTGCCAGCAGCCGAAGCGAATCGGGACAGCGCTATGGCTACACCTTC.

The chain uses TRBV2 and TRBJ1-3; D uncertain. The germline CDR1 and CDR2 sequences are SNHLY and FYNNEI. The CDR3 runs 13 residues. Trimming pared 4 bases from V and 5 bases from J, leaving 9 bases between. This CDR3 reads CASSARHRNTIYF. The DNA of the CDR3 is TGTGCCAGCAGTGCTCGACATCGAAACACCATATATTTT.

The chain recombines TRBV1 with TRBJ1-2; the D call of TRBD1 is as the table states it, not checked on the DNA. TRBV1 is marked as a pseudogene. The CDR3 has 15 residues. The CDR3 DNA is TGCACCAGCAGCCGCCCTAGGACAGATAACTATGGCTACACCTTC. Its protein product is CTSSRPRTDNYGYTF.

The chain joins TRBV6-5 to TRBJ2-1; maybe TRBD2 (6 bases). Trimming shortened V by 8 bases and J by 2 bases, and 10 bases separated the two germline ends. Germline CDR1 is MNHEY and CDR2 is SVGAGI. The CDR3 is 13 amino acids. DNA of the CDR3: TGTGCCAGCTGCTGGGGGGCCTACAATGAGCAGTTCTTC. The encoded protein is CASCWGAYNEQFF.